This T cell receptor beta chain was sequenced in a study of CD8 T cells in ankylosing spondylitis. Broader study findings: Disease-linked clones proved CD8+ and comparatively uncommon in peripheral blood. Ankylosing spondylitis blood seemed to carry a telltale TCR beta motif made of eight highly homologous variants. A number of the motif variants had already been described in reactive arthritis synovial fluid and blood. It was reported that disease-linked clones were significantly enriched in matched ankylosing spondylitis synovial fluid.

This clonotype was recorded a few times. Its antigen is undetermined. Library preparation for TCR beta used quantitative 5'-RACE with molecular barcodes. MiXCR, run by TCRdb on the 5' RACE reads, gives a single entry per CDR3 protein. The sample includes 350,000 or so distinct CDR3 sequences, roughly 8% of them seen just once. V was pared by 4 bases and J by 5 bases, with 4 bases of the junction left unmatched. Germline V gene sequence: CDR1 SGHRS, CDR2 YFSETQ. The CDR3 extends over 13 amino acids. The chain uses TRBV5-1 and TRBJ2-5; 8 nucleotides line up with TRBD1. What was sequenced was blood, either unsorted or a sorted T cell fraction (not recorded which). This TCR came from a male donor with ankylosing spondylitis. The CDR3 DNA is TGCGCCAGCAGCCGGGACAGGTGGGAGACCCAGTACTTC. Protein product: CASSRDRWETQYF. The variable domain in full, with the rest retrieved from reference TRBV5-1 and TRBJ2-5, is KAGVTQTPRYLIKTRGQQVTLSCSPISGHRSVSWYQQTPGQGLQFLFEYFSETQRNKGNFPGRFSGRQFSNSRSEMNVSTLELGDSALYLCASSRDRWETQYFGPGTRLLVL.